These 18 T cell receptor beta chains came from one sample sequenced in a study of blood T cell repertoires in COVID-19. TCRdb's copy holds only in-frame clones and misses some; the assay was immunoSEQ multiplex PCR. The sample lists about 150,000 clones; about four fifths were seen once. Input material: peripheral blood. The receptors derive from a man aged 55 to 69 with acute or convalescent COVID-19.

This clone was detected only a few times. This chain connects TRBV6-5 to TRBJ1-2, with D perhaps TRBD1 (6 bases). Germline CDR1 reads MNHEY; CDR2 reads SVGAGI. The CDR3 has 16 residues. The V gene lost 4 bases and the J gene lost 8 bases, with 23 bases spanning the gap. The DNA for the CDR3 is TGTGCCAGCAGTTTAACAGGGACCACAAACCTCTGGGGCTACACCTTC. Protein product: CASSLTGTTNLWGYTF.

The CDR3 DNA follows: TGCGCCAGCAGCCAAGTAGCAGGGGGTAGTGAAAAACTGTTTTTT. Its translation: CASSQVAGGSEKLFF. This rearrangement joins TRBV4-3 to TRBJ1-4; 7 bases match TRBD1. The CDR3 sequence is 15 residues long. The V gene's germline CDR1 is LGHNA and CDR2 YSLEER. Trimming at V came to 1 base and at J to 7 bases, leaving 6 bases not matched to a gene.

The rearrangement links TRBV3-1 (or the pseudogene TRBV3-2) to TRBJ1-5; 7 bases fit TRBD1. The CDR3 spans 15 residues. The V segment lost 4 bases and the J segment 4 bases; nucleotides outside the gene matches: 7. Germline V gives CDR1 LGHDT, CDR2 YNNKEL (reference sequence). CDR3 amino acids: CASSPGTVPNQPQHF. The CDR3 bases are TGTGCCAGCAGCCCCGGGACAGTGCCTAATCAGCCCCAGCATTTT.

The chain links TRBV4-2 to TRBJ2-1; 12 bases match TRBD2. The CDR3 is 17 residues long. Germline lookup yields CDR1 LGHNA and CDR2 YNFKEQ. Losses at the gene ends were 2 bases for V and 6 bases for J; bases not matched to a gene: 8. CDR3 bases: TGTGCCAGCAGCCAACCTCCGTCTAGCGGGGGGGCCAATGAGCAGTTCTTC. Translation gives CASSQPPSSGGANEQFF.

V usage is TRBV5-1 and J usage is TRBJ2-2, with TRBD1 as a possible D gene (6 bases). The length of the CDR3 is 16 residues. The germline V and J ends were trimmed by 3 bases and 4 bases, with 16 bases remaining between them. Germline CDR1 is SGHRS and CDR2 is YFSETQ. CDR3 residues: CASSSQGVRGTGELFF. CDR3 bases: TGCGCCAGCAGCTCACAGGGAGTACGGGGCACCGGGGAGCTGTTTTTT.

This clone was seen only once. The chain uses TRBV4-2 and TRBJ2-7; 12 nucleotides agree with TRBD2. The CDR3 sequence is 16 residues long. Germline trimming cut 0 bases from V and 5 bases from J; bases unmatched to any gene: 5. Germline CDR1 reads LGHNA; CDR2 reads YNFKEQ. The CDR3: CASSQDLAGGINEQYF. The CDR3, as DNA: TGTGCCAGCAGCCAAGACCTAGCGGGGGGGATCAACGAGCAGTACTTC.

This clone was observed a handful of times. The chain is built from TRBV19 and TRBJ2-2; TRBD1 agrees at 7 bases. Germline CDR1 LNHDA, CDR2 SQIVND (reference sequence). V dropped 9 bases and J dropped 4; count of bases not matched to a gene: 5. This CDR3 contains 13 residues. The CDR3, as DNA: TGTGCCAGCCAGGGGGATGGCACCGGGGAGCTGTTTTTT. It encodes CASQGDGTGELFF.

The CDR3, as DNA: TGTGCCAGCAGTTTACTGCGGACTAGCGACGAGCAGTACTTC. Amino acid sequence: CASSLLRTSDEQYF. The V and J genes are TRBV5-4 and TRBJ2-7; 9 positions match TRBD2. Germline assignment: CDR1 SGHNT and CDR2 YYREEE (reference sequence). The CDR3 runs 14 residues. Trimming took 5 bases from V and 5 from J; bases not matched to a gene: 8.

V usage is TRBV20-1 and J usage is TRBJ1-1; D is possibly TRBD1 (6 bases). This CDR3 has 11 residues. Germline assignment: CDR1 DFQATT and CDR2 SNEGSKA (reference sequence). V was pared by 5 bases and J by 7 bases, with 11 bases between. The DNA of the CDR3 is TGCAGTGCTCTCGGGGGGCATGAAGCTTTCTTT. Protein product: CSALGGHEAFF.

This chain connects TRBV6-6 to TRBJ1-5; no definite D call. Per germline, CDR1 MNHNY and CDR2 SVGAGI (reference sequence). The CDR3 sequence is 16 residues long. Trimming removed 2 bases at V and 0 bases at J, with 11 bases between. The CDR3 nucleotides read TGTGCCAGCAGTTACGGAGGGATAAATAGCAATCAGCCCCAGCATTTT. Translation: CASSYGGINSNQPQHF.

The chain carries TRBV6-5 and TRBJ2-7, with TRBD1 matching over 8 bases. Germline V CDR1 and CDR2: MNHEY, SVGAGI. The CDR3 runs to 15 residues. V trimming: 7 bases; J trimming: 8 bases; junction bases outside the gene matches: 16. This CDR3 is CASTNTGGTGRQQYF. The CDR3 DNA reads TGTGCCAGCACGAATACAGGGGGTACAGGTCGTCAGCAGTACTTC.

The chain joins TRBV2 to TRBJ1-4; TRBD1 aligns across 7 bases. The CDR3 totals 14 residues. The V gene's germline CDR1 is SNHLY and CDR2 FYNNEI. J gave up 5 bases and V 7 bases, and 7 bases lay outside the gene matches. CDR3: CASTWTGINEKLFF. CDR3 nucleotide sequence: TGTGCCAGCACCTGGACAGGTATCAATGAAAAACTGTTTTTT.

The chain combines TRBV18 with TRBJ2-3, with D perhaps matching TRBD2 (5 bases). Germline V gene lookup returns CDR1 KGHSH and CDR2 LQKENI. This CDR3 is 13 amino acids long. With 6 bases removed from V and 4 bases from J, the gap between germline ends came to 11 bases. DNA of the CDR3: TGTGCCAGCTCCTCCAGCGGCGCAGATACGCAGTATTTT. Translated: CASSSSGADTQYF.

The CDR3 bases are TGTGCCAGCAGCATCGGACTAGCGGACTACAATGAGCAGTTCTTC. This codes for CASSIGLADYNEQFF. The chain has TRBV5-4 and TRBJ2-1; TRBD2 matches at 10 bases. Germline-derived CDR1 and CDR2 are SGHNT and YYREEE (reference sequence). V dropped 4 bases and J dropped 3; count of bases not matched to a gene: 4. The CDR3 runs 15 residues.

The CDR3 region is CASSLVAGGGYNEQFF. In nucleotides, the CDR3 is TGTGCCAGCAGCTTAGTTGCGGGAGGGGGCTACAATGAGCAGTTCTTC. The chain joins TRBV7-2 to TRBJ2-1, with TRBD2 identical over 9 bases. The junction had 4 bases not matched to a gene; V was cut back by 1 base and J by 3 bases. The CDR3 consists of 16 residues. In germline, CDR1 is SGHTA, CDR2 FQGNSA.

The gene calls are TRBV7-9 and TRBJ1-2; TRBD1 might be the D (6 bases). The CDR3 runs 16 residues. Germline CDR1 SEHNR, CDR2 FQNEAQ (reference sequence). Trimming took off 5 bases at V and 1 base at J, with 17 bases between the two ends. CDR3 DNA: TGTGCCAGCAGCCAGGCGGCAGGGGAATTTAACTATGGCTACACCTTC. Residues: CASSQAAGEFNYGYTF. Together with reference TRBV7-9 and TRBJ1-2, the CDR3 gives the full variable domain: DTGVSQNPRHKITKRGQNVTFRCDPISEHNRLYWYRQTLGQGPEFLTYFQNEAQLEKSRLLSDRFSAERPKGSFSTLEIQRTEQGDSAMYLCASSQAAGEFNYGYTFGSGTRLTVV.

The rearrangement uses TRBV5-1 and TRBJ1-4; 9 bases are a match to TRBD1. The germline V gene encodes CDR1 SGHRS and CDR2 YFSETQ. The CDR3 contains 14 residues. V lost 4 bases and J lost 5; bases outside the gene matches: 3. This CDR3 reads CASSKTGGNEKLFF. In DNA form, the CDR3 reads TGCGCCAGCAGCAAGACAGGGGGAAATGAAAAACTGTTTTTT.

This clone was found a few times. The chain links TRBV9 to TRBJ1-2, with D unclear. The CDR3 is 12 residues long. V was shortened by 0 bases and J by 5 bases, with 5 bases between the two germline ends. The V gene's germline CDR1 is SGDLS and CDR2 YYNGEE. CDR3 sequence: CASSVVGYGYTF. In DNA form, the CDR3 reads TGTGCCAGCAGCGTAGTCGGGTATGGCTACACCTTC.